This entry lists 30 T cell receptor beta chains sequenced from one sample in a study of T cells in localized non-small cell lung cancer. Clones were read by immunoSEQ multiplex PCR, and TCRdb kept only the in-frame ones, dropping some. The repertoire has 70,000 to 80,000 clones, more than 75% of them found once; the top ten carry 20% to 25%. Material: peripheral blood, obtained before any cancer treatment. The receptor source for this set is a woman between 40 and 69 years old with stage I squamous cell lung carcinoma.

This chain joins TRBV6-6 and TRBJ2-3; TRBD2 matches at 8 bases. This CDR3 is built from 14 residues. The ends lost 6 bases at V and 5 bases at J; junction bases unmatched: 7. Germline CDR1 is MNHNY and CDR2 is SVGAGI (reference sequence). CDR3 in amino acids: CASSLGLAIDTQYF. The DNA of the CDR3 is TGTGCCAGCAGCCTCGGACTAGCAATAGATACGCAGTATTTT.

V is TRBV10-3 and J is TRBJ1-2; 9 bases are shared with TRBD1. CDR1 is ENHRY, CDR2 SYGVKD, per germline. V lost 9 bases and J lost 6; bases outside the gene matches: 14. CDR3 length equals 15 residues. CDR3 in amino acids: CAIFIGDRDFNGYTF. CDR3 bases: TGTGCCATATTCATAGGGGACAGGGACTTTAATGGCTACACCTTC.

This sequence joins TRBV6-1 and TRBJ2-3; D may be TRBD2 (5 bases). Germline V gene lookup returns CDR1 MNHNS and CDR2 SASEGT. V dropped 7 bases and J dropped 0 bases, with 14 bases sitting between them. CDR3 length: 15 residues. This CDR3 is CASIRTFSSTDTQYF. Here the CDR3 DNA reads TGTGCCAGCATTCGGACTTTTTCTAGCACAGATACGCAGTATTTT.

This sequence joins TRBV19 and TRBJ1-5, with a weak D call TRBD1 (6 bases). Germline values: CDR1 LNHDA, CDR2 SQIVND (reference sequence). Trimming left V 10 bases short and J 0 bases short, with 13 bases between. The CDR3 is made up of 14 amino acids. The CDR3 region is CATRGQYSNQPQHF. In DNA form, the CDR3 reads TGTGCCACCAGAGGACAGTATAGCAATCAGCCCCAGCATTTT.

V gene TRBV27 combines with J gene TRBJ2-7; D possibly corresponds to TRBD1 (5 bases). The germline gives CDR1 MNHEY, CDR2 SMNVEV (reference sequence). Trimming removed 8 bases from V and 6 bases from J, with 20 bases in between. The CDR3 is 14 amino acids. The DNA of the CDR3 is TGTGCCAGCCAAACCCGGCAGGGTCATGGCGAGCAGTACTTC. It specifies CASQTRQGHGEQYF.

This sequence joins TRBV11-2 and TRBJ1-2; D is possibly TRBD1 (6 bases). The CDR3 is made up of 13 amino acids. Germline assignment: CDR1 SGHAT and CDR2 FQNNGV. Trimming left V 3 bases short and J 4 bases short, with 9 bases between. The CDR3 DNA follows: TGTGCCAGCAGCTTCCTGGACAGCTATGGCTACACCTTC. It is translated as CASSFLDSYGYTF. Using reference TRBV11-2 and TRBJ1-2 for the parts outside the CDR3, the full variable domain is EAGVAQSPRYKIIEKRQSVAFWCNPISGHATLYWYQQILGQGPKLLIQFQNNGVVDDSQLPKDRFSAERLKGVDSTLKIQPAKLEDSAVYLCASSFLDSYGYTFGSGTRLTVV.

This chain's CDR3 is CASSLAGHSNQPQHF. The CDR3, as DNA: TGCGCCAGCAGCTTGGCCGGGCATAGCAATCAGCCCCAGCATTTT. The chain uses TRBV5-1 and TRBJ1-5; D remains ambiguous. The CDR3 covers 15 residues. Trimming stripped 0 bases from V and 0 bases from J, with 7 bases between. In germline, CDR1 is SGHRS, CDR2 YFSETQ.

This chain links TRBV5-5 with TRBJ1-3; D perhaps matches TRBD1 (5 bases). The ends were cut back, 3 bases at V and 0 bases at J, with 19 bases in the middle. CDR1 SGHKS and CDR2 YYEKEE come from the germline V gene (reference sequence). CDR3 length: 18 residues. The CDR3 DNA is TGTGCCAGCAGCTCTGCGGGACTGGACCGGAGCTCTGGAAACACCATATATTTT. Translation gives CASSSAGLDRSSGNTIYF. The full variable domain, in which reference TRBV5-5 and TRBJ1-3 provide the parts outside the CDR3, is DAGVTQSPTHLIKTRGQQVTLRCSPISGHKSVSWYQQVLGQGPQFIFQYYEKEERGRGNFPDRFSARQFPNYSSELNVNALLLGDSALYLCASSSAGLDRSSGNTIYFGEGSWLTVV.

The chain employs TRBV5-8 and TRBJ1-2, with TRBD1 matching 7 bases. The CDR3 contains 13 residues. Germline CDR1 is SGHTS and CDR2 is YDEGEE. V lost 4 bases to trimming and J lost 4 bases; unmatched junction nucleotides: 4. In nucleotides, the CDR3 is TGTGCCAGCAGCGGCAGGGGGGGCTATGGCTACACCTTC. It translates to CASSGRGGYGYTF.

This chain links TRBV19 with TRBJ1-3; D not resolved. Trimming stripped 1 base from V and 2 bases from J, with 9 bases between. Germline V gives CDR1 LNHDA, CDR2 SQIVND (reference sequence). This CDR3 has 15 amino acids. The CDR3 DNA reads TGTGCCAGTAGTATAGTAGGGAAGACTGGAAACACCATATATTTT. This encodes CASSIVGKTGNTIYF.

This chain joins TRBV4-2 and TRBJ2-5; D gene unclear. V gave up 4 bases and J gave up 2 bases, with 11 bases separating them. This CDR3 is built from 14 residues. In germline, CDR1 is LGHNA, CDR2 YNFKEQ. In nucleotides, the CDR3 is TGTGCCAGCAGCCCCCAAGGCATGCAAGAGACCCAGTACTTC. Its translation is CASSPQGMQETQYF.

This sequence joins TRBV5-1 and TRBJ1-2; D is uncertain. Germline lookup yields CDR1 SGHRS and CDR2 YFSETQ. The CDR3 has 14 amino acids. The V gene lost 0 bases and the J gene lost 7 bases, with 13 bases spanning the gap. Written as DNA, the CDR3 is TGCGCCAGCAGCTTGGACGGACGGGAGCGTGGCTACACCTTC. It codes for CASSLDGRERGYTF.

The rearrangement uses TRBV5-1 and TRBJ1-2; the D is unclear. The germline V gene has CDR1 SGHRS and CDR2 YFSETQ. Trimming cost V 0 bases and J 3 bases, with 9 bases left between them. The CDR3 contains 14 residues. In nucleotides, the CDR3 is TGCGCCAGCAGCTTGGGGCAGGAGGACTATGGCTACACCTTC. Translating gives CASSLGQEDYGYTF. Full variable domain (rest looked up from reference TRBV5-1 and TRBJ1-2): KAGVTQTPRYLIKTRGQQVTLSCSPISGHRSVSWYQQTPGQGLQFLFEYFSETQRNKGNFPGRFSGRQFSNSRSEMNVSTLELGDSALYLCASSLGQEDYGYTFGSGTRLTVV.

The chain joins TRBV6-5 to TRBJ1-4, with D perhaps matching TRBD1 (6 bases). V was clipped by 5 bases and J by 8 bases, with 12 bases between them. This CDR3 is 13 amino acids long. The germline V gene encodes CDR1 MNHEY and CDR2 SVGAGI. Here the CDR3 reads CASSTGAREKLFF. The DNA of the CDR3 is TGTGCCAGCAGTACGGGGGCAAGGGAAAAACTGTTTTTT.

This clone was seen a single time. The V call is TRBV5-1, the J call TRBJ1-2, with TRBD1 matching over 7 bases. This CDR3 is built from 15 residues. Germline V gives CDR1 SGHRS, CDR2 YFSETQ. V lost 0 bases, J lost 2 bases, and 4 bases stayed unmatched. The CDR3 nucleotides are TGCGCCAGCAGCTTGGGACTGACAGGGAACTATGGCTACACCTTC. Translation gives CASSLGLTGNYGYTF.

The CDR3 loop reads CASQRSNQPQHF. CDR3 DNA sequence: TGTGCCAGCCAGAGGAGCAATCAGCCCCAGCATTTT. This chain connects TRBV7-2 to TRBJ1-5, with D unclear. V lost 8 bases, J lost 1 base, and 6 bases lay in between. The CDR3 is 12 amino acids. Looked up from germline, CDR1 is SGHTA and CDR2 is FQGNSA.

The chain has TRBV5-8 and TRBJ2-3, with D perhaps matching TRBD2 (7 bases). There are 16 residues in the CDR3. CDR1 is SGHTS and CDR2 is YDEGEE in the germline V gene. V dropped 4 bases and J dropped 5 bases, with 20 bases sitting between them. The chain's CDR3 is CASSLVGGDHGDTQYF. CDR3 nucleotides: TGTGCCAGCAGCCTCGTAGGGGGGGACCACGGAGATACGCAGTATTTT.

The chain employs TRBV11-2 and TRBJ2-3; TRBD1 agrees at 8 bases. Germline V lookup: CDR1 SGHAT, CDR2 FQNNGV. V lost 5 bases to trimming and J lost 4 bases; unmatched junction nucleotides: 17. The CDR3 covers 18 residues. CDR3 sequence (DNA): TGTGCCAGCAGCCAGTCCCCCCGCCGCAGGGGGCGTTCAGATACGCAGTATTTT. Its translation is CASSQSPRRRGRSDTQYF.

This clone was observed a handful of times. The CDR3, as DNA: TGTGCCAGCAGCCCGACAGGGAGCTACGAGCAGTACTTC. Translating gives CASSPTGSYEQYF. This chain uses TRBV14 with TRBJ2-7; 7 positions match TRBD1. Germline V CDR1 and CDR2: SGHDN, FVKESK. The CDR3 has 13 amino acids. V gave up 4 bases and J gave up 3 bases; unmatched junction bases: 3. The full variable domain, in which reference TRBV14 and TRBJ2-7 provide the parts outside the CDR3, is EAGVTQFPSHSVIEKGQTVTLRCDPISGHDNLYWYRRVMGKEIKFLLHFVKESKQDESGMPNNRFLAERTGGTYSTLKVQPAELEDSGVYFCASSPTGSYEQYFGPGTRLTVT.

The chain has TRBV7-9 and TRBJ1-4; 9 bases line up with TRBD1. J lost 4 bases, V lost 5 bases, and 11 bases had no gene match. CDR1 SEHNR and CDR2 FQNEAQ come from the germline V gene (reference sequence). The CDR3 totals 17 residues. The chain's CDR3 is CASSTGQGISNNEKLFF. DNA of the CDR3: TGTGCCAGCAGCACCGGACAGGGGATTTCAAATAATGAAAAACTGTTTTTT.

The chain links TRBV9 to TRBJ1-1; D ambiguous. The V gene's germline CDR1 is SGDLS and CDR2 YYNGEE. V lost 0 bases and J lost 0, with 9 bases in between. The CDR3 runs 15 residues. The CDR3 here is CASSVGVLVNTEAFF. In DNA, the CDR3 is TGTGCCAGCAGCGTAGGGGTACTGGTGAACACTGAAGCTTTCTTT.

This clone was counted once. The V and J genes are TRBV6-5 and TRBJ1-1, with D perhaps TRBD1 (5 bases). Germline CDR1 MNHEY, CDR2 SVGAGI. With 7 bases removed from V and 1 base from J, the gap between germline ends came to 10 bases. This CDR3 has 13 amino acids. DNA for the CDR3: TGTGCCAGCACGTATACAGGGAACACTGAAGCTTTCTTT. As protein: CASTYTGNTEAFF.

J is TRBJ1-4 and V is TRBV5-1; D gene ambiguous. Germline CDR1 is SGHRS and CDR2 is YFSETQ. With 0 bases removed from V and 4 bases from J, the gap between germline ends came to 10 bases. This CDR3 contains 15 residues. The CDR3 DNA sequence: TGCGCCAGCAGCTTGGTGGGAAGCCGTAATGAAAAACTGTTTTTT. Translation gives CASSLVGSRNEKLFF.

The V gene is TRBV7-8, the J gene TRBJ1-2, with D hard to call. Per the germline V gene, CDR1 is SGHVS and CDR2 is FQNEAQ. Trimming stripped 4 bases from V and 1 base from J, with 13 bases between. The CDR3 is 15 amino acids. CDR3 amino acids: CASSSAPLNNYGYTF. The CDR3 DNA is TGTGCCAGCAGCTCGGCCCCTCTGAATAACTATGGCTACACCTTC.

V is TRBV10-3 and J is TRBJ2-2; TRBD2 matches 9 bases. The J segment lost 5 bases and the V segment lost 4 bases, leaving 5 bases of the junction unmatched. There are 15 residues in the CDR3. From germline, CDR1 is ENHRY and CDR2 SYGVKD. CDR3 DNA: TGTGCCATCAGTGGAGCGGGGGGCAAGACCGGGGAGCTGTTTTTT. Its protein is CAISGAGGKTGELFF.

The chain has TRBV7-8 and TRBJ1-5, with 10 bases aligning to TRBD1. Germline CDR1 and CDR2: SGHVS and FQNEAQ. J gave up 0 bases and V 5 bases, and 7 bases lay outside the gene matches. CDR3 length: 17 amino acids. CDR3 sequence: CASSEPGQGYSNQPQHF. In DNA form, the CDR3 reads TGTGCCAGCAGCGAACCGGGACAGGGGTATAGCAATCAGCCCCAGCATTTT.

This sequence joins TRBV25-1 and TRBJ2-1; D not certain. CDR1 is MGHDK, CDR2 SYGVNS, per germline. V lost 1 base and J 2 bases, leaving 9 bases between the germline ends. The CDR3 totals 15 residues. The DNA for the CDR3 is TGTGCCAGCAGTGAATCGCTGGGAACCTACAATGAGCAGTTCTTC. Translated, it gives CASSESLGTYNEQFF. Complete variable domain (other parts from reference TRBV25-1 and TRBJ2-1): EADIYQTPRYLVIGTGKKITLECSQTMGHDKMYWYQQDPGMELHLIHYSYGVNSTEKGDLSSESTVSRIRTEHFPLTLESARPSHTSQYLCASSESLGTYNEQFFGPGTRLTVL.

V and J are TRBV5-6 and TRBJ2-7; TRBD1 aligns across 8 bases. The CDR3 runs 14 residues. J was trimmed by 2 bases and V by 7 bases; bases with no gene match: 8. Per the germline V gene, CDR1 is SGHDT and CDR2 is YYEEEE. The CDR3 region is CASSWTGNTYEQYF. The DNA of the CDR3 is TGTGCCAGCTCCTGGACAGGGAATACCTACGAGCAGTACTTC.

The chain links TRBV19 to TRBJ1-6; 8 bases are shared with TRBD1. The CDR3 is 15 residues long. CDR1 and CDR2 (germline): LNHDA, SQIVND (reference sequence). Losses at the gene ends were 1 base for V and 8 bases for J; bases not matched to a gene: 4. The CDR3 nucleotides are TGTGCCAGTAGTATAGTTACAGGGGGACATTCACCCCTCCACTTT. Amino acid sequence: CASSIVTGGHSPLHF.

The chain employs TRBV5-1 and TRBJ1-2; tentatively, D is TRBD1 (5 bases). This CDR3 is 14 amino acids long. Trimming removed 5 bases from V and 3 bases from J, with 14 bases in between. CDR1 is SGHRS, CDR2 YFSETQ, per germline. CDR3 coding DNA: TGCGCCAGCAGGATTCCGGGACGGGACTATGGCTACACCTTC. Encoded protein: CASRIPGRDYGYTF.